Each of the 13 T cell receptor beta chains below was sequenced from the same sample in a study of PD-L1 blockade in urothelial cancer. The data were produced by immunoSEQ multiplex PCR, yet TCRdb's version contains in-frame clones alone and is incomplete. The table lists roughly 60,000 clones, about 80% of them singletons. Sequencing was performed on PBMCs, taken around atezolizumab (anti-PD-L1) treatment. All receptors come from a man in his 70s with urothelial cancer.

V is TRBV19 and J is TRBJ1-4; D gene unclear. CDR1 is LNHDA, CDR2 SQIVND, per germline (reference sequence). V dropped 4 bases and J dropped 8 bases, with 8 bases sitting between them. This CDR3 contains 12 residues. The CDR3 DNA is TGTGCCAGTAGTAGTACCAGGGAAAAACTGTTTTTT. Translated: CASSSTREKLFF.

CDR3 sequence (DNA): TGCAGTGCTTATAGCGGGAATGAGCAGTTCTTC. This sequence encodes CSAYSGNEQFF. The chain is built from TRBV20-1 and TRBJ2-1; 7 nucleotides line up with TRBD2. Germline lookup yields CDR1 DFQATT and CDR2 SNEGSKA (reference sequence). The length of the CDR3 is 11 residues. V shed 5 bases, J shed 7 bases, and the junction held 2 bases outside the gene matches.

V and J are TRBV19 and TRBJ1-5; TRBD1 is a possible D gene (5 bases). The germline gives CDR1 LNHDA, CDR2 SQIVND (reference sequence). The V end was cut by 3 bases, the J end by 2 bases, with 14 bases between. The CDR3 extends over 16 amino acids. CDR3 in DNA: TGTGCCAGTAGTATGGGGCAGGGTTTAGGCAATCAGCCCCAGCATTTT. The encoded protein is CASSMGQGLGNQPQHF.

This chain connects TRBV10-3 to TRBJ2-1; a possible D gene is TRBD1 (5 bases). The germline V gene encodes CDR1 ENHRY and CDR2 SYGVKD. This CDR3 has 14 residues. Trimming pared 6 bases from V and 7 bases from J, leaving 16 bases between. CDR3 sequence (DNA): TGTGCCATCAGACCAGGCAGGGTCGAGAATGAGCAGTTCTTC. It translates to CAIRPGRVENEQFF.

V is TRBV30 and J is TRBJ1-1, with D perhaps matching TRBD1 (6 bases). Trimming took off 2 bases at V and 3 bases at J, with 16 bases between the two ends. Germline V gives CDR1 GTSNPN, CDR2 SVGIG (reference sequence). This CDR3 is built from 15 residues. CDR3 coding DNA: TGTGCCTGGAGTTTGTCAGGGGCCAGTTACACTGAAGCTTTCTTT. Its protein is CAWSLSGASYTEAFF.

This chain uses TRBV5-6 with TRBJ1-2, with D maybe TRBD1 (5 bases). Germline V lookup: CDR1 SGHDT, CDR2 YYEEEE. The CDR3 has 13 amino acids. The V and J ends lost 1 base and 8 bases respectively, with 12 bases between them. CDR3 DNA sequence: TGTGCCAGCAGCTTGAGTGTGGGGCTCGGCTACACCTTC. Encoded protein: CASSLSVGLGYTF.

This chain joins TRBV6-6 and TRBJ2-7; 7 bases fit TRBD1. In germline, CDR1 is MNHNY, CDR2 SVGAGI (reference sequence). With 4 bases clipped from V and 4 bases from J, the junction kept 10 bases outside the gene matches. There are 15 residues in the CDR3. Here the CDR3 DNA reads TGTGCCAGCAGTTTTTACCCACAGGGGACGTACGAGCAGTACTTC. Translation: CASSFYPQGTYEQYF.

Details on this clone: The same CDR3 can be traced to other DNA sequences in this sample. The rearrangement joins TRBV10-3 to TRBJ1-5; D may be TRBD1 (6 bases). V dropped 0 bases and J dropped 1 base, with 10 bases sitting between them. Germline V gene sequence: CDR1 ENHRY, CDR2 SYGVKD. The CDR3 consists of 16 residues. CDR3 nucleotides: TGTGCCATCAGTGAGTCTGGGGGCGTCAGCAATCAGCCCCAGCATTTT. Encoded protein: CAISESGGVSNQPQHF.

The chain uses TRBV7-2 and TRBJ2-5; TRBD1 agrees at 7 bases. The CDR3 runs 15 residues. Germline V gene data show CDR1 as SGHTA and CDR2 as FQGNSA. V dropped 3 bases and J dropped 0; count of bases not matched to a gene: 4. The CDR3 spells CASSFSGTDQETQYF. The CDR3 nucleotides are TGTGCCAGCAGCTTTTCCGGGACAGACCAAGAGACCCAGTACTTC.

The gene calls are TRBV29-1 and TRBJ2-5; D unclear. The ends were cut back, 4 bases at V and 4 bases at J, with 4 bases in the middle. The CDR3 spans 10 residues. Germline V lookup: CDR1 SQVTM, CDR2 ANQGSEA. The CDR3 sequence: CSVGGETQYF. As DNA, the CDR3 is TGCAGCGTTGGAGGAGAGACCCAGTACTTC.

CDR3: CASSPGIPSFYGYTF. Here the CDR3 DNA reads TGTGCCAGTAGTCCAGGGATCCCCTCCTTCTATGGCTACACCTTC. The J gene is TRBJ1-2, the V gene TRBV19; maybe TRBD1 (5 bases). This CDR3 comprises 15 residues. V lost 5 bases, J lost 4 bases, and 17 bases lay in between. Germline values: CDR1 LNHDA, CDR2 SQIVND (reference sequence).

CDR3 sequence reads: CASSSWGLAGITDTQYF. Written as DNA, the CDR3 is TGTGCCAGCAGCTCTTGGGGACTAGCGGGTATCACAGATACGCAGTATTTT. The rearrangement uses TRBV7-9 and TRBJ2-3; 12 bases are a match to TRBD2. The junction had 7 bases not matched to a gene; V was cut back by 4 bases and J by 2 bases. In germline, CDR1 is SEHNR, CDR2 FQNEAQ (reference sequence). This CDR3 region has 17 residues. Using reference TRBV7-9 and TRBJ2-3 for the parts outside the CDR3, the full variable domain is DTGVSQNPRHKITKRGQNVTFRCDPISEHNRLYWYRQTLGQGPEFLTYFQNEAQLEKSRLLSDRFSAERPKGSFSTLEIQRTEQGDSAMYLCASSSWGLAGITDTQYFGPGTRLTVL.

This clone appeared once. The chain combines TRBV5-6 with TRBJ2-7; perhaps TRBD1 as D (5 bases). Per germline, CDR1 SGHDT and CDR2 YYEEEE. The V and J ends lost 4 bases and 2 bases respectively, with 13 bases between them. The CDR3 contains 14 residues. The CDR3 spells CASSISGITYEQYF. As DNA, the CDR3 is TGTGCCAGCAGCATCTCAGGGATCACCTACGAGCAGTACTTC.